A selection of T cell receptor beta chains follows, all from one sample in a study of blood T cell repertoires in COVID-19. Assay: immunoSEQ multiplex PCR; the TCRdb copy retains only in-frame clones and omits some. The sample shows some 370,000 clones, nearly 90% of them seen only once. The source material was peripheral blood. The receptors were sampled from a man younger than 35 with active or convalescent COVID-19. Each CDR3 is given with its conserved first and last residue. Fields, in order: V gene, CDR3 protein.

v_call: TRBV19; cdr3_aa: CASSIGIAYGYTF
v_call: TRBV5-1; cdr3_aa: CASSYNSGLNTEAFF
v_call: TRBV5-1; cdr3_aa: CASSLDNRLAGSTDTQYF
v_call: TRBV6-5; cdr3_aa: CASSRQRVSEKLFF
v_call: TRBV7-2; cdr3_aa: CASSLAGGLVTDTQYF
v_call: TRBV4-3; cdr3_aa: CASSQEGGSNQPQHF
v_call: TRBV6-5; cdr3_aa: CASRDWDRGLSGYTF
v_call: TRBV7-2; cdr3_aa: CASSFVLAVKQYF
v_call: TRBV5-6; cdr3_aa: CASRSTGARYEQYF
v_call: TRBV20-1; cdr3_aa: CSASLAGTPGENSPLHF
v_call: TRBV7-8; cdr3_aa: CASTEESYLRPQHF
v_call: TRBV4-1; cdr3_aa: CASSQVPSGTYNEQFF
v_call: TRBV7-9; cdr3_aa: CASSFHISGGTSGYNEQFF
v_call: TRBV6-1; cdr3_aa: CASSEAEGWMEKLFF
v_call: TRBV3-1/TRBV3-2; cdr3_aa: CASSQGTGNTIYF
v_call: TRBV19; cdr3_aa: CASSIKGLYQPQHF
v_call: TRBV6-2/TRBV6-3; cdr3_aa: CASSADRTEAFF
v_call: TRBV6-5; cdr3_aa: CASRREYEQYF
v_call: TRBV5-1; cdr3_aa: CASSFSPGQGSNQPQHF
v_call: TRBV28; cdr3_aa: CASSLLIDEGPGAEAFF
v_call: TRBV11-3; cdr3_aa: CASSSGSGLYNEQFF
v_call: TRBV19; cdr3_aa: CASNRYRDYNSPLHF
v_call: TRBV28; cdr3_aa: CASSFGQSNYGYTF
v_call: TRBV7-2; cdr3_aa: CASSLGLGPYGYTF
v_call: TRBV11-2; cdr3_aa: CASSLGGQRYEQYF
v_call: TRBV27; cdr3_aa: CASSPGLAGGPGETQYF